The rows below give T cell receptor beta chains drawn from one sample of a study of beta chain features in type 1 diabetes. Profiling relied on immunoSEQ multiplex PCR, and the TCRdb table lists in-frame clones only, not all of them. The sample shows about 340,000 clones, approximately 8.2% of them seen only once. Sequenced: central memory CD4+ T cells from blood. The receptor set was obtained from a young woman in good health. CDR3s include the opening cysteine and the closing phenylalanine or tryptophan. D genes are given only for firm matches. Size is stated for part of the rows, as once, few or many counts, or as a class when the clone is expanded.

>NA|NA|TRBJ2-7|TRBV5-1
TGCGCCAGCAGCGAGAGACAGTACAGCTACGAGCAGTACTTC
CASSERQYSYEQYF
>few|NA|TRBJ2-6|TRBV6-1
TGTGCCAGCAGTGAACTCGAAGCTGGGGCCAACGTCCTGACTTTC
CASSELEAGANVLTF
>NA|TRBD1|TRBJ2-1|TRBV4-3
TGCGCCAGCAGCCGCCGCACCCCCGGGACAGGGATACTGAATGAGCAGTTCTTC
CASSRRTPGTGILNEQFF
>few|NA|TRBJ2-1|TRBV18
TGTGCCAGCTCCGTACACTCCTACAATGAGCAGTTCTTC
CASSVHSYNEQFF
>few|NA|TRBJ2-7|TRBV5-1
TGCGCCAGCAGCTTCGATATTACCAGACAGAGAGGATTCTACGAGCAGTACTTC
CASSFDITRQRGFYEQYF
>few|NA|TRBJ1-1|TRBV5-6
TGTGCCAGCAGCCCGAGGCCGACAGGCACTGAAGCTTTCTTT
CASSPRPTGTEAFF
>many|NA|TRBJ1-5|TRBV10-3
TGTGCCATCGGGAAGGACAATCAGCCCCAGCATTTT
CAIGKDNQPQHF
>few|NA|TRBJ2-7|TRBV7-9
TGTGCCAGCAGCTTGGACATACGGACCTACGAGCAGTACTTC
CASSLDIRTYEQYF
>few|TRBD1|TRBJ1-1|TRBV27
TGTGCCAGCAGTCTGTACAGGGGGGGGACTGAAGCTTTCTTT
CASSLYRGGTEAFF
>NA|TRBD1|TRBJ2-3|TRBV5-6
TGTGCCAGCAGACAGGGGAATACAGATACGCAGTATTTT
CASRQGNTDTQYF
>NA|TRBD1|TRBJ2-1|TRBV7-3
TGTGCCAGCAGCGTCACGACAGGGGTTGACGGTGGTGAGCAGTTCTTC
CASSVTTGVDGGEQFF
>NA|TRBD2|TRBJ2-2|TRBV15
TGTGCCAGTACGCCTACTCCGGGACTAGGAAACACCGGGGAGCTGTTTTTT
CASTPTPGLGNTGELFF
>NA|TRBD1|TRBJ1-1|TRBV19
TGTGCCAGTAGTCGACAGGGGAAGGGGACTGAAGCTTTCTTT
CASSRQGKGTEAFF
>few|TRBD2|TRBJ2-1|TRBV7-6
TGTGCCAGCAGCTTAGGCGGGGGAGGGCTAGGAGATGAGCAGTTCTTC
CASSLGGGGLGDEQFF
>NA|NA|TRBJ2-5|TRBV7-2
TGTGCCAGCAGCCAAGATTATTTTGAGACCCAGTACTTC
CASSQDYFETQYF
>few|NA|TRBJ1-5|TRBV7-9
TGTGCCAGCAGCTTACCCGGGCAACATCAGCCCCAGCATTTT
CASSLPGQHQPQHF
>NA|TRBD2|TRBJ2-7|TRBV18
TGTGCCAGCTCAAACACCGGGACTAGCAGATACGAGCAGTACTTC
CASSNTGTSRYEQYF
>few|NA|TRBJ1-2|TRBV4-1
TGCGCCAGCAGCCTATCGGCCGTTGGCTATGGCTACACCTTC
CASSLSAVGYGYTF
>few|NA|TRBJ2-3|TRBV15
TGTGCCACCAGCAGAGCGGGGGCAGGGAAAGCAGATACGCAGTATTTT
CATSRAGAGKADTQYF
>few|NA|TRBJ2-4|TRBV11-1
TGTGCCAGCAGCTTAGCCCAAGGCATTCAGTACTTC
CASSLAQGIQYF
>NA|NA|TRBJ2-3|TRBV4-3
TGCGCCAGCAGCCAAGATTACGGGAGCCCCCCAGATACGCAGTATTTT
CASSQDYGSPPDTQYF
>NA|NA|TRBJ1-1|TRBV7-3
TGTGCCAGCAGCTCAACCTCCGGGACGGAAGCTTTCTTT
CASSSTSGTEAFF
>many|NA|TRBJ1-1|TRBV6-5
TGTGCCAGCAGTTACTCTGGGGCGGAGGGGACTGAAGCTTTCTTT
CASSYSGAEGTEAFF
>many|NA|TRBJ2-3|TRBV21-1
TGTGCCAGCAGCAAGGGACAGGGGGCTAGCACAGATACGCAGTATTTT
CASSKGQGASTDTQYF
>few|NA|TRBJ2-5|TRBV29-1
TGCAGCGTCGGAGGTGGAGAGACCCAGTACTTC
CSVGGGETQYF
>NA|NA|TRBJ1-5|TRBV19
TGTGCCAGTAGTCCCCACGGGAATAGCAATCAGCCCCAGCATTTT
CASSPHGNSNQPQHF
>NA|TRBD1|TRBJ2-2|TRBV27
TGTGCCAGCAGACTGGACAGGGGCACCGGGGAGCTGTTTTTT
CASRLDRGTGELFF
>few|NA|TRBJ2-5|TRBV11-2
TGTGCCAGCATGGTACAGGGTGAAGAGACCCAGTACTTC
CASMVQGEETQYF
>few|NA|TRBJ2-7|TRBV6-5
TGTGCCAGCAGTAACGGGGGTAAACAGTACTTC
CASSNGGKQYF
>many|NA|TRBJ1-1|TRBV7-2
TGTGCCAGCAGCTTAGGTGGGGGCCAAGCTTTCTTT
CASSLGGGQAFF
>few|TRBD1|TRBJ1-3|TRBV28
TGTGCCAGCAGTCCCGCATCAGGGGGAAGTGGAAACACCATATATTTT
CASSPASGGSGNTIYF
>NA|TRBD2|TRBJ2-1|TRBV2
TGTGCCACCTCTTTTAGGACTAGATCCCATGAGCAGTTCTTC
CATSFRTRSHEQFF
>few|TRBD1|TRBJ2-7|TRBV11-2
TGTGCCAGCAGCTTAACCGGGACAGGGTGGTACGAGCAGTACTTC
CASSLTGTGWYEQYF
>many|NA|TRBJ2-6|TRBV28
TGTGCCAGCAGCCATGGGGGGCTGCTCGCTGGGGCCAACGTCCTGACTTTC
CASSHGGLLAGANVLTF
>few|TRBD1|TRBJ2-1|TRBV19
TGTGCCAGTAAAGACAGGGTTGACTACAATGAGCAGTTCTTC
CASKDRVDYNEQFF
>few|NA|TRBJ2-7|TRBV6-1
TGTGCCAGCAGTGATGCGGGGCGAGAACGTTACGAGCAGTACTTC
CASSDAGRERYEQYF
>few|TRBD2|TRBJ2-1|TRBV11-3
TGTGCCAGCAGCCTTCTAGCGGGAGTGGTCGGGTTCTACAATGAGCAGTTCTTC
CASSLLAGVVGFYNEQFF
>NA|TRBD2|TRBJ2-2|TRBV28
TGTGCCAGCAGTAAGGGACTAGCGGGAACGACCGGGGAGCTGTTTTTT
CASSKGLAGTTGELFF
>NA|NA|TRBJ2-4|TRBV28
TGTGCCAGCAGTCCATCCCCAGGCTGGATTCAGTACTTC
CASSPSPGWIQYF
>few|TRBD2|TRBJ2-1|TRBV7-2
TGTGCCAGCAGCTATACGCGGGAGGGTAGGAATGAGCAGTTCTTC
CASSYTREGRNEQFF
>NA|TRBD1|TRBJ2-3|TRBV7-3
TGTGCCAGCAGCCCTGGACAGGCAACAGATACGCAGTATTTT
CASSPGQATDTQYF
>NA|NA|TRBJ1-2|TRBV6-5
TGTGCCAGCAGCCTATTACAGGGCTACTATGGCTACACCTTC
CASSLLQGYYGYTF
>many|NA|TRBJ2-6|TRBV10-3
TGTGCCATCCCCGCTAACTCTGGGGCCAACGTCCTGACTTTC
CAIPANSGANVLTF
>few|TRBD2|TRBJ2-1|TRBV19
TGTGCCAGTAGTACGACTAGCGGGAGACGTAACAATGAGCAGTTCTTC
CASSTTSGRRNNEQFF
>many|TRBD2|TRBJ2-1|TRBV2
TGTGCCAGCACTCAAAATACTAGCGGGAGGGAGTTCTTC
CASTQNTSGREFF
>few|TRBD2|TRBJ2-4|TRBV19
TGTGCCAGTAGTATAGAAGCGGGAGGTTTTGGAGCCAAAAACATTCAGTACTTC
CASSIEAGGFGAKNIQYF
>few|NA|TRBJ2-1|TRBV2
TGTGCCAGCAGTCTCACTAGGGAGTTGAATGAGCAGTTCTTC
CASSLTRELNEQFF
>NA|NA|TRBJ1-4|TRBV23-1
TGCGCCAGCAGTCACCCCCAAGGGGAGGAAAAACTGTTTTTT
CASSHPQGEEKLFF
>NA|TRBD2|TRBJ2-1|TRBV27
TGTGCCAGCAGTTTGACTAGCCTCTTCTACAATGAGCAGTTCTTC
CASSLTSLFYNEQFF
>many|TRBD1|TRBJ2-1|TRBV11-2
TGTGCCAGCAGCATGGGACAGGGGAGCAATGAGCAGTTCTTC
CASSMGQGSNEQFF
>few|NA|TRBJ2-6|TRBV28
TGTGCCAGCAGTGGGGGCGGAGCATCTGGGGCCAACGTCCTGACTTTC
CASSGGGASGANVLTF
>few|NA|TRBJ1-2|TRBV29-1
TGCAGCACCGAAGGGGGGTATGGCTACACCTTC
CSTEGGYGYTF
>NA|NA|TRBJ2-7|TRBV21-1
TGTGCCAGCAGCGACTACAGGGTAGTACCATCCTACGAGCAGTACTTC
CASSDYRVVPSYEQYF
>NA|TRBD2|TRBJ2-3|TRBV10-3
TGTGCCATCAGTGACCCCCCGGGACTAGGGACTAGCACAGATACGCAGTATTTT
CAISDPPGLGTSTDTQYF
>few|NA|TRBJ2-3|TRBV4-2
TGTGCCAGCAGCCAGGAGAGCGGATTTGGCACAGATACGCAGTATTTT
CASSQESGFGTDTQYF
>NA|NA|TRBJ2-1|TRBV4-3
TGCGCCAGCAGCCAGGACTACCCCAGCTCCTACAATGAGCAGTTCTTC
CASSQDYPSSYNEQFF
>many|TRBD2|TRBJ2-1|TRBV7-3
TGTGCCAGCAGCCAACTAGCGGGAGGATACAATGAGCAGTTCTTC
CASSQLAGGYNEQFF